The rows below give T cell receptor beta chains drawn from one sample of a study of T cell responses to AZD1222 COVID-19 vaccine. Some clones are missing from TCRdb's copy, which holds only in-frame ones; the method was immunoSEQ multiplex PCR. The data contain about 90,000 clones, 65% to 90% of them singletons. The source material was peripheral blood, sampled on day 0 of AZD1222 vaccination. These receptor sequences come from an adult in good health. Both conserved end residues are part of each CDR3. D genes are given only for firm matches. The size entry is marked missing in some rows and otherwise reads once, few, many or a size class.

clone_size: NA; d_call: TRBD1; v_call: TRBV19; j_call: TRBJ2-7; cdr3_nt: TGTGCCAGTAGTATTTATGGGACAGGGGCTACCTACGAGCAGTACTTC; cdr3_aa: CASSIYGTGATYEQYF
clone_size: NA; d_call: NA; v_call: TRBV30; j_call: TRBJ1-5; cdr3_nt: TGTGCCTGGAGTGTAATGGGGGGTAGCAATCAGCCCCAGCATTTT; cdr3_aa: CAWSVMGGSNQPQHF
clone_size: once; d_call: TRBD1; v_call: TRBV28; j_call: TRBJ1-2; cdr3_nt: TGTGCCATCCCCGGCGGACAGGGGGTAGGGTATGGCTACACCTTC; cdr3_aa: CAIPGGQGVGYGYTF
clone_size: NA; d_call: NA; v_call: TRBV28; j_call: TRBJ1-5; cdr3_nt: TGTGCCAGCAGTACACCCCAGGGAATTGGGAATCAGCCCCAGCATTTT; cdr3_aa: CASSTPQGIGNQPQHF
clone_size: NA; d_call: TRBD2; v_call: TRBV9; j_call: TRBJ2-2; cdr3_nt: TGTGCCAGCAGCGTTTTTCCGGGGGGAAGGGCGTCAGACACCGGGGAGCTGTTTTTT; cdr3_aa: CASSVFPGGRASDTGELFF
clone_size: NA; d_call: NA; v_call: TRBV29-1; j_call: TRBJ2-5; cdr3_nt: TGCAGCGTTGTGAAACAGCAAGAGACCCAGTACTTC; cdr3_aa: CSVVKQQETQYF
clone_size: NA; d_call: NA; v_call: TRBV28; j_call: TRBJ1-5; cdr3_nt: TGTGCCAGCAGTTTGCGATTTGGGGGCCGACAGCCCCAGCATTTT; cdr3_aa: CASSLRFGGRQPQHF
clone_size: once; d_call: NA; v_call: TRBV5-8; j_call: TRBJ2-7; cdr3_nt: TGTGCCAGCAGCTTGGGCCAGCCGATAACCTACGAGCAGTACTTC; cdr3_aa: CASSLGQPITYEQYF
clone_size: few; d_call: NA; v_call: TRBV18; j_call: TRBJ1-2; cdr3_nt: TGTGCCAGCTCACCTTATGACAGTTCCTATGGCTACACCTTC; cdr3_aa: CASSPYDSSYGYTF
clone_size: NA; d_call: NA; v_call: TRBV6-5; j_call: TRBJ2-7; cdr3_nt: TGTGCCAGCAGTTACTCCCCGGTGGGCCCCGGGGACGAGCAGTACTTC; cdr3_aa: CASSYSPVGPGDEQYF
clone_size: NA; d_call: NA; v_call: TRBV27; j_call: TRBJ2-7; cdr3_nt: TGTGCCAGCCGGCTAGCGAGGTCCTACGAGCAGTACTTC; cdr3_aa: CASRLARSYEQYF
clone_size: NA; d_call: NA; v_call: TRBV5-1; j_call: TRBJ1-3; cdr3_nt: TGCGCCAGCAGCTCCCAGACGTCGACCGGGAACACCATATATTTT; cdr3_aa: CASSSQTSTGNTIYF
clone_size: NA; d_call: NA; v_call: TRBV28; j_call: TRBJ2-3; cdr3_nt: TGTGCCAGCCGGGACACCAGCACAGATACGCAGTATTTT; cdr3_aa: CASRDTSTDTQYF
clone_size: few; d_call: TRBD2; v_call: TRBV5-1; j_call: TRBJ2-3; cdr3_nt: TGCGCCAGCAGCTTGGGCCTGACTAGCGGAAAAAGCACAGATACGCAGTATTTT; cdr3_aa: CASSLGLTSGKSTDTQYF
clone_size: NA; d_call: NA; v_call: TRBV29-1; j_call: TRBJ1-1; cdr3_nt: TGCAGCGCCACAGGGCAGGGTAACACTGAAGCTTTCTTT; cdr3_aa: CSATGQGNTEAFF
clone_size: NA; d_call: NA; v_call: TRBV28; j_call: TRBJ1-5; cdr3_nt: TGTGCCAGCAGTAATAATGTCCGTTCCGGGGGTCTCCAGCCCCAGCATTTT; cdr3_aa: CASSNNVRSGGLQPQHF
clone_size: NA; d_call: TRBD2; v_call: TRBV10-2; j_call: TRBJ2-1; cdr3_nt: TGCGCCAGCAGTGATAGGGAGGGGTCCTACAATGAGCAGTTCTTC; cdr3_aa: CASSDREGSYNEQFF
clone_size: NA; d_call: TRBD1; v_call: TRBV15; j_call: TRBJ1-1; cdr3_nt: TGTGCCACCAGCAGAGACCTCGGACAGGGGGCGGGTAGTACTGAAGCTTTCTTT; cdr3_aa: CATSRDLGQGAGSTEAFF
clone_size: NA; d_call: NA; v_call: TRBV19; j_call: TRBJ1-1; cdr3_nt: TGTGCCAGTAGTATAGATTGGGCGAACACTGAAGCTTTCTTT; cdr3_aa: CASSIDWANTEAFF
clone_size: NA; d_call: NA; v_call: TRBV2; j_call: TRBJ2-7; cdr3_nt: TGTGCCAGTATATCAGACAGGCTATACGAGCAGTACTTC; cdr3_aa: CASISDRLYEQYF
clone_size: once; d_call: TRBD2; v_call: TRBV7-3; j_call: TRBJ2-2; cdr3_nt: TGTGCCAGCGCAGCGGGAGTGGTCGGGGAGCTGTTTTTT; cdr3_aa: CASAAGVVGELFF
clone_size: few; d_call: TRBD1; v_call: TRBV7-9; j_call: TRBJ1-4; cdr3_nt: TGTGCCAGCAGCACGGACAGGGGGGTTATCTATGAAAAACTGTTTTTT; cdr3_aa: CASSTDRGVIYEKLFF
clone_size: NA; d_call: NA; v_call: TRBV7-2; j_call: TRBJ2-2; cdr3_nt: TGTGCCAGCAGCTTATTGAGGTTGAACACCGGGGAGCTGTTTTTT; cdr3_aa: CASSLLRLNTGELFF
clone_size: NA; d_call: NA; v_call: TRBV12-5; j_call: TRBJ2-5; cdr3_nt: TGTGCTAGTGGACGAAGAACAGGGGAGACCCAGTACTTC; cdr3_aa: CASGRRTGETQYF
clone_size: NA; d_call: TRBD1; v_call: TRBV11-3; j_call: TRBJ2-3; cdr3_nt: TGTGCCAGCAGCCAAGACTCGACGATTGGGGACAGATCCTATACGCAGTATTTT; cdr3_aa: CASSQDSTIGDRSYTQYF
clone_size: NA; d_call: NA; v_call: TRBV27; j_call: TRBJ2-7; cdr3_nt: TGTGCCAGCAGTAATGAGCGGGTCTCCTACGAGCAGTACTTC; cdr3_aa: CASSNERVSYEQYF
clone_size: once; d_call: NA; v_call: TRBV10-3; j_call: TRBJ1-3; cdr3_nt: TGTGCCCTCCGAGGGGTTGGAAACACCATATATTTT; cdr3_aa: CALRGVGNTIYF
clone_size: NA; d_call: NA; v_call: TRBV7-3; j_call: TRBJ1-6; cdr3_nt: TGTGCCAGCAGCTCCGGACAGCTTAATTCACCCCTCCACTTT; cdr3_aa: CASSSGQLNSPLHF
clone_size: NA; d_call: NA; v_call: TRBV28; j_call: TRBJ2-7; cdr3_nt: TGTGCCAGCAGTTTTGGGGGGCAGGCCTACGAGCAGTACTTC; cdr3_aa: CASSFGGQAYEQYF
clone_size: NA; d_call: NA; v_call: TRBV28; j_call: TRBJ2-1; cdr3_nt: TGTGCCAGCAGTTTAGAGAGTGGGGCCGGACGCGAGCAGTTCTTC; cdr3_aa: CASSLESGAGREQFF
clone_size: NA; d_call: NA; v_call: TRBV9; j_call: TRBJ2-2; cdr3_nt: TGTGCCAGCAGCGTGGTACAGGGTTGGACCGGGGAGCTGTTTTTT; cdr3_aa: CASSVVQGWTGELFF
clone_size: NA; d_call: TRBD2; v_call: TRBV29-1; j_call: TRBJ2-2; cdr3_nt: TGCAGCGTTGTTGGACTAGGGACGAACACCGGGGAGCTGTTTTTT; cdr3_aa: CSVVGLGTNTGELFF
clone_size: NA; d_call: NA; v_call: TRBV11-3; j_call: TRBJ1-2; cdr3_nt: TGTGCCAGCAGCCCCCGGACGGTTAACTATGGCTACACCTTC; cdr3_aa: CASSPRTVNYGYTF
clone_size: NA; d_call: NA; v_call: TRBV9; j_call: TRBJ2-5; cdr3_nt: TGTGCCAGCAGCCCCTCGTCGCTGGGGGAGACCCAGTACTTC; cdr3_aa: CASSPSSLGETQYF
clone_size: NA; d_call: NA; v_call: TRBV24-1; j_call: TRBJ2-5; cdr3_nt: TGTGCCACCAGTGATTTGCAAGGGGGAAACCAAGAGACCCAGTACTTC; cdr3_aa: CATSDLQGGNQETQYF
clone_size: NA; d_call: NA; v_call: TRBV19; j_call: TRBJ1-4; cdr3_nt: TGTGCCAGTACCCCACTTGGCAGGGACGAAAAACTGTTTTTT; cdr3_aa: CASTPLGRDEKLFF
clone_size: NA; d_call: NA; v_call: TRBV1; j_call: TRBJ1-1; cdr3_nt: TGCACCAGCAGCCAAGCAGCTTTCTTT; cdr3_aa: CTSSQAAFF
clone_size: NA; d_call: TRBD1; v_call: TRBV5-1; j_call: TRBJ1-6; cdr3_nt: TGCGCCAGCAGCTTGGCGACAGGGGGTCACTCACCCCTCCACTTT; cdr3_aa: CASSLATGGHSPLHF
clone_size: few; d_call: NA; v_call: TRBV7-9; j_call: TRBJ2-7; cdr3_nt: TGTGCCAGCAGCTTAGCGGTTGGGCTAGCGACGTACGAGCAGTACTTC; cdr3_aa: CASSLAVGLATYEQYF
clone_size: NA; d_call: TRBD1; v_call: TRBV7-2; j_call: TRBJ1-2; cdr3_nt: TGTGCCAGCAGCTTAGAGGGACAGGGGAGCGGCTACACCTTC; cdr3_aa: CASSLEGQGSGYTF
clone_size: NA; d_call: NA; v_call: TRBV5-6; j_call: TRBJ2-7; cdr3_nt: TGTGCCAGCAGCTTGGAGCCTAGAGGCTACGAGCAGTACTTC; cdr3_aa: CASSLEPRGYEQYF
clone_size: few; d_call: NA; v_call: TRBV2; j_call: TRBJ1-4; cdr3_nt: TGTGCCACCAGGGGAACCAGGGTGGCTAATGAAAAACTGTTTTTT; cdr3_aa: CATRGTRVANEKLFF
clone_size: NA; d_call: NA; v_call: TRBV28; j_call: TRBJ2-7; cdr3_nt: TGTGCCAGCAGTTTAGACTACACCTACGAGCAGTACTTC; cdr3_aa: CASSLDYTYEQYF
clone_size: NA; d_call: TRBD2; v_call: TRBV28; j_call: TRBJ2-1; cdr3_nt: TGTGCCAGCAGTTCAACTAGCGGGAGGGCTCCCGGTTCCTACAATGAGCAGTTCTTC; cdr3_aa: CASSSTSGRAPGSYNEQFF
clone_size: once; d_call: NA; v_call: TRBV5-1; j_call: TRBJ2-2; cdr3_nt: TGCGCCAGCAGCTTGGACCTCCATGCTTCCGCGGGAAACACCGGGGAGCTGTTTTTT; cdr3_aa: CASSLDLHASAGNTGELFF
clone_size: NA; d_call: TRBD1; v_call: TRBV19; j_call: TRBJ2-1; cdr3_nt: TGTGCCAGTAATTTGCAGGGGGTTAACAATGAGCAGTTCTTC; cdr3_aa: CASNLQGVNNEQFF
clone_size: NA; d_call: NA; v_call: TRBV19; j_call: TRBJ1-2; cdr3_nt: TGTGCCAGTAGGCAGGGAGATGGCTACACCTTC; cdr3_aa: CASRQGDGYTF
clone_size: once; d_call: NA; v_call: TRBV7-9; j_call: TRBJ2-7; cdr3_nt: TGTGCCAGCAGCTTAGGGCGCGGCCGGAGCTCCTACGAGCAGTACTTC; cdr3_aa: CASSLGRGRSSYEQYF
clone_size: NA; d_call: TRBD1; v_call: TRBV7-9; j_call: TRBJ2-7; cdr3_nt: TGTGCCAGCAGCCCGGGGACAGGGGGTTCCTACGAGCAGTACTTC; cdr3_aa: CASSPGTGGSYEQYF
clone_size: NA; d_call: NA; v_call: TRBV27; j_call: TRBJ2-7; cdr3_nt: TGTGCCAGCAGTATTCAATCAGGGTACGAGCAGTACTTC; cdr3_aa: CASSIQSGYEQYF
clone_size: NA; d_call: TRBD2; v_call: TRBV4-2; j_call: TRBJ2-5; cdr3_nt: TGTGCCAGCAGCCAAGAAGGGCTCCAAGCGGGAGTTCTGCAAGAGACCCAGTACTTC; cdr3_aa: CASSQEGLQAGVLQETQYF
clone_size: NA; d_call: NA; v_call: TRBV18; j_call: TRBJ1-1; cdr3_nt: TGTGCCAGCTCACCACCGGTGAGGGGGTCTGAAGCTTTCTTT; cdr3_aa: CASSPPVRGSEAFF
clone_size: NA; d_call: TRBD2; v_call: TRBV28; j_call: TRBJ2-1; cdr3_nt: TGTGCCAGCAGTTTTGGGGGAGGGGTCAATGAGCAGTTCTTC; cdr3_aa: CASSFGGGVNEQFF